These 14 T cell receptor beta chains were all obtained from the same sample, sequenced in a study of cytomegalovirus exposure and HLA in healthy donors. The study ran its PCR with 60 Vbeta and 13 Jbeta primers. The repertoire was sequenced with immunoSEQ multiplex PCR; TCRdb's copy has only in-frame clones and lacks some. The table has about 190,000 clones, approximately 75% seen once. Input material: PBMCs. The receptors were gathered from a man aged 30-40 years in good health and CMV-seropositive.

This clone was counted between two and nine times. V usage is TRBV6-1 and J usage is TRBJ1-2; D unresolved. Trimming took off 5 bases at V and 6 bases at J, with 16 bases between the two ends. Per the germline V gene, CDR1 is MNHNS and CDR2 is SASEGT. This CDR3 region has 14 residues. CDR3 residues: CASSTWAPGNGYTF. For the CDR3, the DNA is TGTGCCAGCAGTACCTGGGCCCCGGGGAATGGCTACACCTTC.

As for this clone: Germline is not matched at one junction end, which may reflect a read error. The V call is TRBV7-9, the J call TRBJ2-7; a weak D match, TRBD2 (6 bases). Germline V CDR1 and CDR2: SEHNR, FQNEAQ (reference sequence). The CDR3 covers 13 residues. Here the CDR3 DNA reads TGTTCCAGCAGCCTGCGGGGCGGCTACGAGCAGTACTTC. This codes for CSSSLRGGYEQYF.

The rearrangement joins TRBV6-4 to TRBJ1-4; TRBD1 might be the D (5 bases). With 6 bases removed from V and 11 bases from J, the gap between germline ends came to 16 bases. Looked up from germline, CDR1 is MRHNA and CDR2 is SNTAGT. The CDR3 runs 13 residues. For the CDR3, the DNA is TGTGCCAGCAGCTCTCAGGGAGGGCGGAAACTGTTTTTT. It specifies CASSSQGGRKLFF.

The chain uses TRBV5-6 and TRBJ1-5; D is perhaps TRBD1 (6 bases). V dropped 4 bases and J dropped 9 bases, with 20 bases sitting between them. This CDR3 is 15 amino acids long. Germline CDR1 SGHDT, CDR2 YYEEEE. Here the CDR3 DNA reads TGTGCCAGCAGCGTGGGGGCAGGGAATCTTCGGCCCCAGCATTTT. This gives the protein CASSVGAGNLRPQHF. Using reference TRBV5-6 and TRBJ1-5 for the parts outside the CDR3, the full variable domain is DAGVTQSPTHLIKTRGQQVTLRCSPKSGHDTVSWYQQALGQGPQFIFQYYEEEERQRGNFPDRFSGHQFPNYSSELNVNALLLGDSALYLCASSVGAGNLRPQHFGDGTRLSIL.

This clone was detected only a few times. The rearrangement links TRBV5-5 to TRBJ1-1, with unresolved D. The length of the CDR3 is 16 residues. V shed 0 bases and J shed 0 bases, with 12 bases lying between them. Germline assignment: CDR1 SGHKS and CDR2 YYEKEE (reference sequence). CDR3 nucleotides: TGTGCCAGCAGCTTGGACACGTCCGTGATGAACACTGAAGCTTTCTTT. It codes for CASSLDTSVMNTEAFF.

This rearrangement joins TRBV5-1 to TRBJ1-1; D perhaps matches TRBD1 (6 bases). CDR1 SGHRS and CDR2 YFSETQ come from the germline V gene. V lost 5 bases, J lost 4 bases, and 15 bases lay in between. The CDR3 is made up of 14 amino acids. The CDR3 region is CASSMNRVVTEAFF. The CDR3 nucleotides are TGCGCCAGCAGTATGAACAGGGTAGTCACTGAAGCTTTCTTT.

The chain links TRBV6-5 to TRBJ2-3, with D maybe TRBD2 (5 bases). The germline V gene encodes CDR1 MNHEY and CDR2 SVGAGI. Trimming cost V 4 bases and J 6 bases, with 8 bases left between them. The CDR3 spans 12 residues. The CDR3 is CASSSEGDTQYF. The CDR3 coding sequence is TGTGCCAGCAGTTCCGAGGGCGATACGCAGTATTTT.

J is TRBJ1-3 and V is TRBV6-6; tentative D call: TRBD1 (6 bases). CDR3 size: 16 residues. Germline loops: CDR1 MNHNY, CDR2 SVGAGI (reference sequence). The V gene lost 2 bases and the J gene lost 6 bases, with 17 bases spanning the gap. The CDR3 coding sequence is TGTGCCAGCAGTTACCGGACAGTTGAGTACTCAAACACCATATATTTT. Its protein product is CASSYRTVEYSNTIYF.

This clone has just a few counts. The V and J genes are TRBV15 and TRBJ2-7; D unclear. Trimming took off 0 bases at V and 3 bases at J, with 6 bases between the two ends. From germline, CDR1 is LNHNV and CDR2 YYDKDF (reference sequence). The CDR3 totals 13 residues. This chain's CDR3 is CATSRDHGYEQYF. For the CDR3, the DNA is TGTGCCACCAGCAGAGATCACGGCTACGAGCAGTACTTC. Together with reference TRBV15 and TRBJ2-7, the CDR3 gives the full variable domain: DAMVIQNPRYQVTQFGKPVTLSCSQTLNHNVMYWYQQKSSQAPKLLFHYYDKDFNNEADTPDNFQSRRPNTSFCFLDIRSPGLGDTAMYLCATSRDHGYEQYFGPGTRLTVT.

The rearrangement uses TRBV30 and TRBJ2-7; D not resolved. The germline V gene has CDR1 GTSNPN and CDR2 SVGIG (reference sequence). This CDR3 has 12 residues. Trimming pared 0 bases from V and 7 bases from J, leaving 10 bases between. CDR3 coding DNA: TGTGCCTGGAGTGTGGGCTCAAGAGAGCAGTACTTC. This translates into CAWSVGSREQYF.

This clone was seen more than once but under ten times. The DNA for the CDR3 is TGTGCCAGCAGCCCCGGGACAGGGAGTTACACCGGGGAGCTGTTTTTT. Its translation: CASSPGTGSYTGELFF. This chain uses TRBV5-8 with TRBJ2-2, with 9 bases aligning to TRBD1. This CDR3 has 16 amino acids. Germline CDR1 and CDR2: SGHTS and YDEGEE. V dropped 4 bases and J dropped 3; count of bases not matched to a gene: 7.

V and J are TRBV7-2 and TRBJ1-2; 11 positions match TRBD1. The CDR3 is 15 amino acids. After removal of 4 bases from V and 4 bases from J, the junction contained 5 bases not matched to a gene. CDR1 and CDR2 from the germline V gene are SGHTA and FQGNSA. Written as DNA, the CDR3 is TGTGCCAGCAGCTCCGGGACAGGGGGTGGCTATGGCTACACCTTC. Translating it yields CASSSGTGGGYGYTF.

The table lists this clone with a few counts. The V call is TRBV4-3, the J call TRBJ2-3; TRBD2 matches at 8 bases. The junction had 9 bases not matched to a gene; V was cut back by 3 bases and J by 4 bases. The germline gives CDR1 LGHNA, CDR2 YSLEER. This CDR3 has 16 residues. In nucleotides, the CDR3 is TGCGCCAGCAGCCAGCCCACAGCGGGAGCAGCAGATACGCAGTATTTT. This translates into CASSQPTAGAADTQYF.

V is TRBV6-5 and J is TRBJ1-1, with D maybe TRBD1 (6 bases). CDR3 length equals 13 residues. Germline lookup yields CDR1 MNHEY and CDR2 SVGAGI. V lost 7 bases to trimming and J lost 0 bases, with 9 bases between them. In DNA form, the CDR3 reads TGTGCCAGCACGAGGGGGATGAACACTGAAGCTTTCTTT. Its protein is CASTRGMNTEAFF.